This paragraph reports one TCR beta chain. As yet, its antigen is unknown. The data belong to a study of cytomegalovirus exposure and HLA in healthy donors. Whole-study context: Of all 360 or so donors who were genotyped, roughly 81% belonged to the Caucasian-associated ancestry cluster. General study findings and limits: The authors enumerated over 150 TCR beta chains as linked to cytomegalovirus. A later analysis found common viral pathogens apparently linked to several of the most significant clusters. Evidence from a later analysis indicated that most CMV-associated TCR beta chains looked HLA-restricted.

Trimming removed 0 bases at V and 3 bases at J, with 11 bases between. The CDR3 runs to 16 residues. The germline V gene has CDR1 SGHVS and CDR2 FQNEAQ. The PCR employed 60 Vbeta primers together with 13 Jbeta primers. TCRdb's copy holds only in-frame clones and misses some; the assay was immunoSEQ multiplex PCR. This sample has around 180,000 clones, with approximately 80% found just once. Sequenced input: PBMCs. This sequence originates from a boy aged 2 to 9 in good health and CMV-seronegative. This chain links TRBV7-8 with TRBJ2-2; the D gene is possibly TRBD2 (5 bases). CDR3: CASSLAPGRYTGELFF. CDR3 nucleotide sequence: TGTGCCAGCAGCTTAGCTCCGGGAAGGTACACCGGGGAGCTGTTTTTT.